This T cell receptor beta chain stems from a study of blood T cell repertoires in COVID-19. Turning to the study itself: The United States, Italy and Spain were the sources of the acute and convalescent COVID-19 samples. Sources were T cells, B-cell-depleted T cells, or PBMCs; the material itself was cDNA or gDNA.

Assignments of participants to cohorts depended upon their own reported clinical history. Sequenced by immunoSEQ multiplex PCR; TCRdb stores in-frame clones only, minus some. Among about 140,000 clones listed, about four fifths were seen once. The receptor's source is a woman under 30 who had been exposed to COVID-19. Sample: PBMCs or T cells enriched from blood (not recorded which).

The DNA of the CDR3 is TGTGCCAGCAGACCTCAATTTAGCGGGAGAAGGCAAGAGACCCAGTACTTC. Translation: CASRPQFSGRRQETQYF. This chain connects TRBV7-9 to TRBJ2-5, with 9 bases fitting TRBD2. The CDR3 is 17 residues long. The germline V gene encodes CDR1 SEHNR and CDR2 FQNEAQ (reference sequence). V lost 6 bases to trimming and J lost 2 bases; unmatched junction nucleotides: 13.